Below are 22 T cell receptor beta chains sequenced from a single sample in a study of cytomegalovirus exposure and HLA in healthy donors. The PCR had 60 Vbeta and 13 Jbeta primers. Repertoires were generated with immunoSEQ multiplex PCR, while TCRdb's copy carries only in-frame clones and drops some. The data show over 100,000 clones, 60% to 85% seen once. The sequencing input was PBMCs. These receptors were collected from a woman aged 40 to 50 in good health and CMV-seronegative.

This chain joins TRBV7-9 and TRBJ1-2, with 10 bases identical to TRBD1. The CDR3 is 15 residues long. Germline V gene sequence: CDR1 SEHNR, CDR2 FQNEAQ (reference sequence). J was trimmed by 4 bases and V by 3 bases; bases with no gene match: 5. CDR3 in amino acids: CASSLPGQGSYGYTF. CDR3 nucleotides: TGTGCCAGCAGCTTGCCGGGACAGGGGTCCTATGGCTACACCTTC.

The chain uses TRBV7-9 and TRBJ2-7; 8 nucleotides match TRBD2. CDR1 is SEHNR and CDR2 is FQNEAQ in the germline V gene (reference sequence). V shed 5 bases, J shed 2 bases, and the junction held 14 bases outside the gene matches. This CDR3 contains 17 residues. The CDR3 spells CASSLPTSGGTPYEQYF. CDR3 sequence (DNA): TGTGCCAGCAGCCTCCCAACTAGCGGTGGAACCCCCTACGAGCAGTACTTC.

V is TRBV27 and J is TRBJ1-2; 9 nucleotides align to TRBD1. This CDR3 region has 14 residues. Germline CDR1 reads MNHEY; CDR2 reads SMNVEV (reference sequence). V gave up 6 bases and J gave up 7 bases; unmatched junction bases: 9. CDR3 in DNA: TGTGCCAGCAGGACCAACAGGGGGCGTATTGGCTACACCTTC. Translated: CASRTNRGRIGYTF.

This chain uses TRBV7-2 with TRBJ2-1; D possibly corresponds to TRBD2 (5 bases). With 5 bases removed from V and 4 bases from J, the gap between germline ends came to 12 bases. The germline V gene encodes CDR1 SGHTA and CDR2 FQGNSA. The CDR3 length is 14 residues. The CDR3 loop is CASSPRTAYNEQFF. CDR3 in DNA: TGTGCCAGCAGCCCCCGGACTGCATACAATGAGCAGTTCTTC.

This clone was detected only a few times. V and J are TRBV19 and TRBJ1-5; D is ambiguous. Trimming took off 0 bases at V and 5 bases at J, with 8 bases between the two ends. The CDR3 totals 14 residues. The germline V gene encodes CDR1 LNHDA and CDR2 SQIVND (reference sequence). The DNA for the CDR3 is TGTGCCAGTAGTATAGAACCGGGTTATCAGCCCCAGCATTTT. Amino acid sequence: CASSIEPGYQPQHF.

The chain has TRBV5-1 and TRBJ2-3, with a tentative D call TRBD2 (7 bases). This CDR3 is 16 amino acids long. Trimming pared 3 bases from V and 1 base from J, leaving 15 bases between. The V gene's germline CDR1 is SGHRS and CDR2 YFSETQ. CDR3 coding DNA: TGCGCCAGCAGCTATACCGGGGGGCCGGGCACAGATACGCAGTATTTT. Amino acids: CASSYTGGPGTDTQYF.

The rearrangement joins TRBV5-1 to TRBJ2-5; 13 bases match TRBD2. Trimming removed 4 bases from V and 8 bases from J; junction bases left unmatched: 5. This CDR3 is built from 14 residues. CDR1 is SGHRS and CDR2 is YFSETQ in the germline V gene. CDR3 region: CASSPGTSGATQYF. In DNA, the CDR3 is TGCGCCAGCAGCCCTGGGACTAGCGGGGCAACCCAGTACTTC.

The rearrangement links TRBV18 to TRBJ2-2; D is unresolved. The length of the CDR3 is 14 residues. Trimming shortened V by 3 bases and J by 2 bases, and 7 bases separated the two germline ends. Germline lookup yields CDR1 KGHSH and CDR2 LQKENI. CDR3 protein: CASSPFTNTGELFF. The DNA for the CDR3 is TGTGCCAGCTCACCGTTTACAAACACCGGGGAGCTGTTTTTT.

This clone was observed a single time. The rearrangement links TRBV6-5 to TRBJ1-6; 11 bases fit TRBD1. The CDR3 runs 15 residues. Germline-derived CDR1 and CDR2 are MNHEY and SVGAGI. The J segment lost 9 bases and the V segment lost 6 bases, leaving 7 bases of the junction unmatched. This CDR3 reads CASRPDRGQRSPLHF. In DNA, the CDR3 is TGTGCCAGCAGGCCGGACAGGGGGCAACGTTCACCCCTCCACTTT.

The chain employs TRBV7-9 and TRBJ2-7, with 7 bases fitting TRBD1. V was clipped by 2 bases and J by 7 bases; unmatched bases: 11. Germline CDR1 is SEHNR and CDR2 is FQNEAQ (reference sequence). The CDR3 has 15 residues. The CDR3 sequence: CASSLKRTGVWEQYF. As DNA, the CDR3 is TGTGCCAGCAGCTTAAAAAGGACAGGAGTCTGGGAGCAGTACTTC. Full variable domain (missing parts from reference TRBV7-9 and TRBJ2-7): DTGVSQNPRHKITKRGQNVTFRCDPISEHNRLYWYRQTLGQGPEFLTYFQNEAQLEKSRLLSDRFSAERPKGSFSTLEIQRTEQGDSAMYLCASSLKRTGVWEQYFGPGTRLTVT.

V and J are TRBV5-4 and TRBJ1-1; 7 nucleotides agree with TRBD1. J was trimmed by 3 bases and V by 1 base; bases with no gene match: 3. This CDR3 is built from 14 residues. Germline lookup yields CDR1 SGHNT and CDR2 YYREEE (reference sequence). CDR3 coding DNA: TGTGCCAGCAGCTTGTCTACAGGGGACACTGAAGCTTTCTTT. Amino acid sequence: CASSLSTGDTEAFF.

This clone was detected only a few times. The chain combines TRBV9 with TRBJ2-1, with TRBD1 matching over 7 bases. Germline V gene lookup returns CDR1 SGDLS and CDR2 YYNGEE. V was pared by 3 bases and J by 8 bases, with 11 bases of the junction left unmatched. CDR3 length: 15 residues. The DNA of the CDR3 is TGTGCCAGCAGCGCGGACAGGAAGATTGGCGATGAGCAGTTCTTC. It encodes CASSADRKIGDEQFF.

The rearrangement uses TRBV4-2 and TRBJ1-2; tentatively, D is TRBD1 (6 bases). There are 15 residues in the CDR3. Germline CDR1 is LGHNA and CDR2 is YNFKEQ. The ends were cut back, 1 base at V and 2 bases at J, with 11 bases in the middle. CDR3 coding DNA: TGTGCCAGCAGCCAAGCCGGGACAACGAACTATGGCTACACCTTC. The encoded protein is CASSQAGTTNYGYTF.

The CDR3 DNA is TGTGCCAGCAAGGGGGGGGCGATTGGGGATACGCAGTATTTT. This encodes CASKGGAIGDTQYF. The chain recombines TRBV27 with TRBJ2-3; a weak D match, TRBD2 (7 bases). The V gene lost 7 bases and the J gene lost 6 bases, with 17 bases spanning the gap. CDR1 is MNHEY, CDR2 SMNVEV, per germline (reference sequence). This CDR3 spans 14 amino acids.

There are a few counts of this clone. The chain uses TRBV5-4 and TRBJ1-5; tentatively, D is TRBD1 (5 bases). The germline V and J ends were trimmed by 0 bases and 5 bases, with 15 bases remaining between them. The CDR3 length is 16 residues. The germline CDR1 and CDR2 sequences are SGHNT and YYREEE (reference sequence). The DNA of the CDR3 is TGTGCCAGCAGCTTGGCGGGGGGGGGAAGAGATCAGCCCCAGCATTTT. Encoded protein: CASSLAGGGRDQPQHF.

This chain connects TRBV7-2 to TRBJ2-3; 12 bases are a match to TRBD2. The junction had 6 bases not matched to a gene; V was cut back by 4 bases and J by 4 bases. Germline CDR1 and CDR2: SGHTA and FQGNSA. CDR3 length: 16 amino acids. The CDR3 nucleotides are TGTGCCAGCAGCTCGTCTAGCGGGGGGGAGGCAGATACGCAGTATTTT. Translation gives CASSSSSGGEADTQYF.

The chain combines TRBV10-3 with TRBJ1-2, with TRBD1 identical over 7 bases. Per germline, CDR1 ENHRY and CDR2 SYGVKD. The CDR3 runs to 14 residues. With V trimmed by 6 bases and J by 2 bases, 6 bases remained unmatched. Here the CDR3 DNA reads TGTGCCATCAGCGAAAGGGGACAGAACTATGGCTACACCTTC. Translating gives CAISERGQNYGYTF.

This clone has more than one count but fewer than ten. The rearrangement links TRBV5-4 to TRBJ1-2; D is perhaps TRBD1 (5 bases). V dropped 4 bases and J dropped 7 bases, with 14 bases sitting between them. The germline V gene encodes CDR1 SGHNT and CDR2 YYREEE (reference sequence). The CDR3 runs 13 residues. The CDR3 protein is CASSTGQHGGYTF. The CDR3 region has the DNA TGTGCCAGCAGCACTGGACAACACGGTGGCTACACCTTC.

The chain has TRBV6-5 and TRBJ1-2; 12 nucleotides line up with TRBD1. After removal of 7 bases from V and 2 bases from J, the junction contained 2 bases not matched to a gene. Germline lookup yields CDR1 MNHEY and CDR2 SVGAGI. CDR3 length: 14 residues. CDR3 protein: CASTGTGGNYGYTF. CDR3 DNA sequence: TGTGCCAGCACGGGGACAGGGGGCAACTATGGCTACACCTTC.

This clone occurred once. The chain combines TRBV25-1 with TRBJ1-5; 8 bases align to TRBD1. Unmatched junction bases numbered 8, after V lost 3 bases and J lost 7 bases. The germline V gene has CDR1 MGHDK and CDR2 SYGVNS. The CDR3 runs to 15 residues. CDR3 residues: CASSDGAGGGQPQHF. The CDR3 DNA reads TGTGCCAGCAGTGATGGGGCAGGGGGCGGACAGCCCCAGCATTTT.

V is TRBV7-9 and J is TRBJ1-1; D is perhaps TRBD1 (5 bases). This CDR3 spans 13 amino acids. Between the trimmed V and J ends, which lost 5 bases and 3 bases, there was a span of 10 bases. Germline values: CDR1 SEHNR, CDR2 FQNEAQ (reference sequence). CDR3 nucleotides: TGTGCCAGCAGCCCCGCGGGGGACACTGAAGCTTTCTTT. It translates to CASSPAGDTEAFF. Together with reference TRBV7-9 and TRBJ1-1, the CDR3 gives the full variable domain: DTGVSQNPRHKITKRGQNVTFRCDPISEHNRLYWYRQTLGQGPEFLTYFQNEAQLEKSRLLSDRFSAERPKGSFSTLEIQRTEQGDSAMYLCASSPAGDTEAFFGQGTRLTVV.

This rearrangement joins TRBV30 to TRBJ2-5; a weak D match, TRBD1 (6 bases). There are 15 residues in the CDR3. With 5 bases removed from V and 5 bases from J, the gap between germline ends came to 21 bases. CDR1 GTSNPN and CDR2 SVGIG come from the germline V gene (reference sequence). CDR3 in amino acids: CAWGPGTLRRETQYF. CDR3 bases: TGTGCCTGGGGACCCGGGACATTACGGCGGGAGACCCAGTACTTC.